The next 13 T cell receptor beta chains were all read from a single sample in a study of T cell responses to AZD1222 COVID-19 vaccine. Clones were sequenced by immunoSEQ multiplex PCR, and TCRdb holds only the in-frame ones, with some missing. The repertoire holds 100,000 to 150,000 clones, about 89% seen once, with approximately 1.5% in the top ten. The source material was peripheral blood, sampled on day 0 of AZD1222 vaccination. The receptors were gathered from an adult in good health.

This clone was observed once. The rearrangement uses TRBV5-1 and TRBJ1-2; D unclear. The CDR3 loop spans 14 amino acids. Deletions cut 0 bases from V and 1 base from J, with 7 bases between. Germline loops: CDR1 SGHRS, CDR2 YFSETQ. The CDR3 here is CASSLGRLNYGYTF. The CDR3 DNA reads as TGCGCCAGCAGCTTGGGCCGGCTTAACTATGGCTACACCTTC.

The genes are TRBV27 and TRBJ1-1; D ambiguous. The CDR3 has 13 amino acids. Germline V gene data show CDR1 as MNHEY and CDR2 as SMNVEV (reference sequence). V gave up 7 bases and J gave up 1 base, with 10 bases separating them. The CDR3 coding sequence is TGTGCCAGCAAGCTTACGGGGAACACTGAAGCTTTCTTT. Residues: CASKLTGNTEAFF.

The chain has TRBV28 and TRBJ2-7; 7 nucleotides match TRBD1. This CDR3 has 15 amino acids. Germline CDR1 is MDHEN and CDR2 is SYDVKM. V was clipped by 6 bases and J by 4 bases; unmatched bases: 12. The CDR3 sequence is CASSRTRQGSYEQYF. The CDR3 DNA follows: TGTGCCAGCAGCCGTACCCGACAGGGATCTTACGAGCAGTACTTC.

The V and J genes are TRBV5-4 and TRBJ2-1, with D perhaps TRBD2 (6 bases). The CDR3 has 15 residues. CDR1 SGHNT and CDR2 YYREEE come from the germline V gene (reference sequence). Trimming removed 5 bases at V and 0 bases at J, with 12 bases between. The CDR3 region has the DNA TGTGCCAGCAGAATGGGAGGTGGCTCCTACAATGAGCAGTTCTTC. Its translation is CASRMGGGSYNEQFF.

CDR3 sequence (DNA): TGTGCCAGCAGCTTGGCCGGGCCCGGGGAGCTGTTTTTT. Encoded protein: CASSLAGPGELFF. The chain carries TRBV5-6 and TRBJ2-2; D not resolved. Germline V lookup: CDR1 SGHDT, CDR2 YYEEEE. CDR3 length: 13 residues. V lost 0 bases, J lost 6 bases, and 6 bases lay in between. The full variable domain, completed using reference TRBV5-6 and TRBJ2-2, is DAGVTQSPTHLIKTRGQQVTLRCSPKSGHDTVSWYQQALGQGPQFIFQYYEEEERQRGNFPDRFSGHQFPNYSSELNVNALLLGDSALYLCASSLAGPGELFFGEGSRLTVL.

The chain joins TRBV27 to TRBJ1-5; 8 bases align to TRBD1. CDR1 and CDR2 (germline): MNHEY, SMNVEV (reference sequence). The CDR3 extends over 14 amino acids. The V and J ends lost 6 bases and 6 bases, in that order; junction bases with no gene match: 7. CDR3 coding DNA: TGTGCCAGCAGCCGGGGACAGGAAGCTCAGCCCCAGCATTTT. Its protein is CASSRGQEAQPQHF.

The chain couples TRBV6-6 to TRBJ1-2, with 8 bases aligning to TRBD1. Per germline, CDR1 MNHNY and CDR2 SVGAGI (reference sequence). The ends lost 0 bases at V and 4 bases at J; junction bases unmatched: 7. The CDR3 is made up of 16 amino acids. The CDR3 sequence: CASSYSTWTGPYGYTF. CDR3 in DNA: TGTGCCAGCAGTTACTCGACTTGGACAGGGCCCTATGGCTACACCTTC.

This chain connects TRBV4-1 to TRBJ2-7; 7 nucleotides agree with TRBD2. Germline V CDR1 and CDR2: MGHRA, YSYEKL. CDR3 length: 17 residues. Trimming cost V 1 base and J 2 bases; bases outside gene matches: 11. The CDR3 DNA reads TGCGCCAGCAGCCAAGCTCTCCAAGCGGGGACGCCCTACGAGCAGTACTTC. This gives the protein CASSQALQAGTPYEQYF.

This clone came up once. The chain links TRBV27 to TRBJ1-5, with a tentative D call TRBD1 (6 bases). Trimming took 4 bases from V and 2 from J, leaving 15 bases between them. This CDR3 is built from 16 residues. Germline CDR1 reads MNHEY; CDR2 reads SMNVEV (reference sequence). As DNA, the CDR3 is TGTGCCAGCAGTTCCCTTTTGGGGGCGGGCAATCAGCCCCAGCATTTT. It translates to CASSSLLGAGNQPQHF.

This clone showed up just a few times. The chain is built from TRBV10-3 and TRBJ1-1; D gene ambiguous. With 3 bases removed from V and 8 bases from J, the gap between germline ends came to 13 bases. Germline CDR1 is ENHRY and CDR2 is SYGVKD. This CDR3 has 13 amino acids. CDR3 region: CAISERQALEAFF. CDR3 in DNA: TGTGCCATCAGTGAAAGGCAGGCGTTAGAAGCTTTCTTT.

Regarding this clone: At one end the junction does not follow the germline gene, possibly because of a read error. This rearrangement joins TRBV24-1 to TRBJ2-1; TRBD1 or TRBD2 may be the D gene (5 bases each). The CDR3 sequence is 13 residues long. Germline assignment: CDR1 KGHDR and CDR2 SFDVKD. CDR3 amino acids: CATRKSDRDVALF. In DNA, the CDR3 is TGTGCCACCAGAAAGAGCGACCGGGACGTGGCGCTCTTC.

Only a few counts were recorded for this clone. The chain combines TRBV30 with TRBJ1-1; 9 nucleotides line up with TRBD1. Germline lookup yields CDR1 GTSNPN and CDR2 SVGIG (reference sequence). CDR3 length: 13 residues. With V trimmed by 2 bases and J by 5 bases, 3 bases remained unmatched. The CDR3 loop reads CAWSSTGGTEAFF. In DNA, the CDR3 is TGTGCCTGGAGTTCGACAGGGGGGACTGAAGCTTTCTTT.

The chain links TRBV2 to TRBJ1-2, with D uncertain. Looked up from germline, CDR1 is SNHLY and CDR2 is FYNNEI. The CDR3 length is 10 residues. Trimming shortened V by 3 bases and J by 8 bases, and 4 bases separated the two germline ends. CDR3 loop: CASSDGGYTF. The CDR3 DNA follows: TGTGCCAGCAGTGACGGGGGCTACACCTTC.